The rows below give T cell receptor beta chains drawn from one sample of a study of blood T cell repertoires in COVID-19. Profiling relied on immunoSEQ multiplex PCR, and the TCRdb table lists in-frame clones only, not all of them. The sample contains 65,000 to 85,000 clones, around 74% of which appear only once. Sequenced material: peripheral blood. The receptors were sampled from an elderly woman with active or convalescent COVID-19. The CDR3 runs from the conserved cysteine through the conserved F or W. Fields, in order: D gene, V gene, J gene, clone size, CDR3 DNA, CDR3 protein. D genes are given only for firm matches. Clone size, where shown, is once, few, many, or a class for clones that have expanded.

d_call: TRBD1
v_call: TRBV7-9
j_call: TRBJ1-1
clone_size: few
cdr3_nt: TGTGCCAGCAGCTTAGCCGAGGGGGCTATGAACACTGAAGCTTTCTTT
cdr3_aa: CASSLAEGAMNTEAFF

d_call: TRBD2
v_call: TRBV19
j_call: TRBJ2-2
clone_size: NA
cdr3_nt: TGTGCCACAGGCCTAGCGGGATACACCGGGGAGCTGTTTTTT
cdr3_aa: CATGLAGYTGELFF

d_call: NA
v_call: TRBV5-5
j_call: TRBJ1-1
clone_size: NA
cdr3_nt: TGTGCCAGCAGCTTGGGCGACACTGAAGCTTTCTTT
cdr3_aa: CASSLGDTEAFF

d_call: NA
v_call: TRBV3-1/TRBV3-2
j_call: TRBJ1-2
clone_size: NA
cdr3_nt: TGTGCCAGCAGCCAAACAGGTATCTATGGCTACACCTTC
cdr3_aa: CASSQTGIYGYTF

d_call: TRBD2
v_call: TRBV28
j_call: TRBJ2-7
clone_size: NA
cdr3_nt: TGTGCCAGCAGGGCGGGACTAGGAAACGAGCAGTACTTC
cdr3_aa: CASRAGLGNEQYF

d_call: NA
v_call: TRBV7-9
j_call: TRBJ2-7
clone_size: NA
cdr3_nt: TGTGCCAGCAGCGCATCCGGGGGTTGGGAGCAGTACTTC
cdr3_aa: CASSASGGWEQYF

d_call: NA
v_call: TRBV11-3
j_call: TRBJ2-7
clone_size: NA
cdr3_nt: TGTGCCAGCAGCTTGCGGGTCGGCCACGAGCAGTACTTC
cdr3_aa: CASSLRVGHEQYF

d_call: NA
v_call: TRBV3-1/TRBV3-2
j_call: TRBJ1-6
clone_size: once
cdr3_nt: TGTGCCAGCAGCCAAGTTGACAGAGTTAATTCACCCCTCCACTTT
cdr3_aa: CASSQVDRVNSPLHF

d_call: NA
v_call: TRBV5-1
j_call: TRBJ1-1
clone_size: NA
cdr3_nt: TGCGCCAGCAGCACCTACCAGACAGGTCAGACTGAAGCTTTCTTT
cdr3_aa: CASSTYQTGQTEAFF

d_call: TRBD2
v_call: TRBV27
j_call: TRBJ2-1
clone_size: NA
cdr3_nt: TGTGCCAGCAGTGGACCCCCTCGACTAGCGGGGGCCTATGAGCAGTTCTTC
cdr3_aa: CASSGPPRLAGAYEQFF

d_call: TRBD1
v_call: TRBV2
j_call: TRBJ2-7
clone_size: NA
cdr3_nt: TGTGCCAGCCTCCCGGGACAGCCCTACGAGCAGTACTTC
cdr3_aa: CASLPGQPYEQYF

d_call: NA
v_call: TRBV5-6
j_call: TRBJ1-1
clone_size: NA
cdr3_nt: TGTGCCAGCAGCTACCCTACAGGGAACACTGAAGCTTTCTTT
cdr3_aa: CASSYPTGNTEAFF

d_call: NA
v_call: TRBV6-5
j_call: TRBJ1-5
clone_size: NA
cdr3_nt: TGTGCCAGCAGTTACTCGAGAGGGCAGCCCCAGCATTTT
cdr3_aa: CASSYSRGQPQHF

d_call: TRBD1
v_call: TRBV4-1
j_call: TRBJ2-7
clone_size: NA
cdr3_nt: TGCGCCAGCAGCCAAAATTACCTTCCCGGACAGGGCCTCTCCTACGAGCAGTACTTC
cdr3_aa: CASSQNYLPGQGLSYEQYF

d_call: NA
v_call: TRBV7-6
j_call: TRBJ1-4
clone_size: NA
cdr3_nt: TGTGCCAGCAGCTTAGACAGCTATGCAACTAATGAAAAACTGTTTTTT
cdr3_aa: CASSLDSYATNEKLFF

d_call: NA
v_call: TRBV7-6
j_call: TRBJ1-5
clone_size: NA
cdr3_nt: TGTGCCAGCAGCTTAGGACAGAGCAATCAGCCCCAGCATTTT
cdr3_aa: CASSLGQSNQPQHF

d_call: NA
v_call: TRBV6-2/TRBV6-3
j_call: TRBJ1-5
clone_size: NA
cdr3_nt: TGTGCCAGCAGTTCCCTAGTCGGGGGGCTAGAGAGCAATCAGCCCCAGCATTTT
cdr3_aa: CASSSLVGGLESNQPQHF